This T cell receptor beta chain derives from a study of cytomegalovirus exposure and HLA in healthy donors. The overall study: The 95 to 150 validation repertoires, a later analysis reported, used the same platform as the 600 to 700 first-cohort repertoires.

Whole-study results and caveats: Accounts indicate the classifier identified cytomegalovirus status with strong specificity and sensitivity. Subsequent analysis found a tendency for first-cohort TCR clusters to co-occur within the 90 to 150 validation repertoires.

CDR1 is MNHEY, CDR2 SVGAGI, per germline. This CDR3 is 14 amino acids long. The J segment lost 4 bases and the V segment lost 6 bases, leaving 0 bases of the junction unmatched. On this clone itself: Its antigen is unknown.

TCRdb's copy holds only in-frame clones and misses some; the assay was immunoSEQ multiplex PCR. The data show 130,000 or so clones, with roughly 89% seen just once and about 3% held by the top ten. This chain connects TRBV6-5 to TRBJ2-2, with TRBD2 matching over 12 bases. This clonotype originated in a man aged 25 to 45 in good health and CMV-seronegative. Material: PBMCs. The CDR3 protein is CASRTSGGTGELFF. CDR3 sequence (DNA): TGTGCCAGCAGGACTAGCGGGGGCACCGGGGAGCTGTTTTTT.